This note documents a single TCR beta chain sequence. Its cognate antigen is unknown. These data originate in a study of monozygotic twins with inflammatory bowel disease. Study conclusions and caveats: Reduced clonotype sharing with other individuals was observed in IBD patients relative to healthy twins, especially with disease activity. Separate T cell subtypes could not be resolved from one another.

Eight cDNA synthesis reactions were run for every sample. The template-switching step introduced UMIs that carried a 6-nucleotide sample barcode. TCRdb processed the 5' RACE reads again and assigns one entry to each CDR3 protein, with no DNA. The sample spans under 200,000 distinct CDR3 sequences; the ten largest clones claim 2% to 3%. The length of the CDR3 is 12 residues. Material for sequencing was blood. The clonotype comes from a human donor with ulcerative colitis or Crohn's disease, or a healthy co-twin of an affected twin (not recorded which). The chain has TRBV12-3 or TRBV12-4 and TRBJ2-5. CDR3 in amino acids: CASSWDQETQYF.